The clone carrying this T cell receptor (beta chain) was counted between two and nine times. Its matching antigen is unknown. This CDR3 spans 15 amino acids. Between the trimmed V and J ends, which lost 3 bases and 0 bases, there was a span of 11 bases. There was one heparinised blood draw per donor, averaging around 0.11 L. CD45RO/CCR7/CD25/CD127/CD95/CD27 staining was used to isolate CD4+ naive, central memory, regulatory and stem cell-like memory cells by sorting. Of the isolated RNA, all was reverse transcribed, and so the sequenced material was expressed TCRB transcripts. Sequencing used immunoSEQ multiplex PCR; TCRdb keeps in-frame clones, though not all of them. The data contain around 260,000 clones, approximately 25% of them singletons. This entry comes from a study of beta chain features in type 1 diabetes. Study conclusions and caveats: Fewer insertions but more deletions were seen at VDJ junctions in type 1 diabetes patients. The study left unresolved whether HLA type influences TCRB rearrangement. Moderate but significant shortening of TCRB CDR3s was recorded in all four CD4+ subsets from Type 1 diabetes patients.

The sequence derives from a woman aged 30 to 39 with type 1 diabetes. V is TRBV23-1 and J is TRBJ2-5; TRBD1 might be the D (6 bases). TRBV23-1 is placed among ORFs of uncertain function. Sample: naive CD4+ T cells from blood. The CDR3 region has the DNA TGCGCCAGCAGTCAGTACGACAGGAACCAAGAGACCCAGTACTTC. Translated: CASSQYDRNQETQYF.